The sequence of this T cell receptor (beta chain) was determined in a study of read filtering for tumor transcriptome and immune sequencing. From about 400 ng of RNA, a library with molecular barcoded alpha/delta and beta/gamma adaptors was made. One entry per CDR3 protein results from TCRdb running MiXCR on the reads. The sample lists roughly 46,000 distinct CDR3 sequences; roughly 12% were seen once. Trimming removed 3 bases at V and 1 base at J, with 9 bases between. CDR1 is LNHDA, CDR2 SQIVND, per germline (reference sequence). This CDR3 has 15 residues. In its sample, this clonotype was seen many times.

The chain is built from TRBV19 and TRBJ2-2; D unresolved. This TCR was sampled from a donor at least 40 years old with multiple myeloma. What was sequenced was a population of CD138-negative cells sorted from bone marrow. The CDR3 here is CASSMGRMNTGELFF. The CDR3 DNA reads TGTGCCAGTAGTATGGGCAGAATGAACACCGGGGAGCTGTTTTTT.